This T cell receptor beta chain was identified during a study of T-cell memory formation after mild COVID-19 (dated by TCRdb to the early 2020s). Some background on the complete study: Most TCR sequence clusters were specific to one of the two donors. Longitudinal TCRalpha and TCRbeta repertoire sequencing tracked T-cell clones expanding and contracting after mild COVID-19 in two donors. Two young, previously healthy adult volunteers made up the cohort, one male and one female. What the work shows at the level of the full study, not this receptor alone: SARS-CoV-2 specificity of the second-wave clones peaking on day 37 was not confirmed. Contracting CD4+ clones turned up mainly in the CM and EM memory subsets, whereas EMRA was where CD8+ clones were enriched. Some responding clones were detected in pre-infection memory, which suggested that pre-existing cross-reactive memory T cells had joined the SARS-CoV-2 response. The study covered only a couple of mild cases, and larger cohorts including severe cases with pre-infection samples were considered necessary. Clones that contracted from day 15 to 85 showed balanced CD4/CD8 phenotypes, whereas a second wave of clones that expanded from day 15 to 37 leaned towards CD4+.

Ficoll-Paque density gradient centrifugation was the method used to isolate PBMCs. TCRdb names Illumina NovaSeq 6000 as the instrument used. Using 5'RACE with constant-segment primers, TCRalpha and TCRbeta cDNA libraries were constructed, with sample barcodes and unique molecular identifiers added in the process. RNA was extracted from every sample with Trizol reagent. Amplification of the libraries took two PCR steps, and the second step added a second sample barcode plus Illumina TruSeq adapters. Libraries were sequenced on an Illumina NovaSeq with 2 x 150 bp paired-end reads. As for the authors' bioinformatics: The reads were demultiplexed and collapsed into UMI-guided consensus sequences using migec v1.2.7. Using mixcr v2.1.11, the UMI consensuses were aligned to TRA and TRB V and J templates and assembled into clonotypes. Expanded or contracted clonotypes were those called significant by both edgeR and NoisET, with noise models trained on biological replicates. edgeR calls used a false discovery rate-adjusted p below 0.01 and a log2 fold-change threshold of 1. As an exploratory analysis of dynamics, max-normalized trajectories of the 1000 most abundant clonotypes were examined by PCA with hierarchical clustering. The CD4 or CD8 phenotype of responding clones was assigned using the separately sequenced CD4+ and CD8+ repertoires. TCRdb trimmed public reads at Q25 via fastp, called clones via MiXCR and kept in-frame beta chains. Rows matching on CDR3 protein sequence are summarized as one entry with the most common DNA and genes. TCRdb's processing, not the authors' own work, is the source of the V and J calls. Present in this sample are around 250,000 distinct CDR3 sequences, 16% of which were seen just once. Together, the top ten hold 20% to 25% of the sample.

V is trimmed back by 4 bases and J by 1 base, and the junction contains 9 bases that no gene match accounts for. Reading from cysteine to phenylalanine, the CDR3 counts 16 amino acids. The DNA shown is the 48-base CDR3, in frame from base 1. For CDR1 and CDR2, the germline V gene lists MGHRA and YSYEKL. In this sample, this clonotype turned up once. Its antigen remains unidentified. No clone much larger than this one lies a single base away; base qualities are absent. One read alone is weak evidence. Sequencing used PBMCs or a T cell subset sorted from them (not recorded which). This TCR was sampled from a young man who had mild COVID-19 (a few samples of this study predate the infection). The sample titles of this study are shuffled in the database, so cell type and time point are left out; the donor was told from shared clones. The rearranged chain carries TRBV4-1 and TRBJ1-2, with TRBD1 identical over 7 junction bases. The CDR3 amino acid sequence is: CASSPRGTAVNYGYTF. The nucleotides are TGCGCCAGCAGCCCCCGAGGGACAGCGGTTAACTATGGCTACACCTTC.